The rows below give T cell receptor beta chains drawn from one sample of a study of blood T cell repertoires in COVID-19. TCRdb keeps only in-frame clones here, not all; method: immunoSEQ multiplex PCR. The sample has roughly 150,000 clones; 81% are singletons. Specimen: PBMCs or T cells enriched from blood (not recorded which). The receptor source for this set is a woman aged 40 to 50 with acute COVID-19. Both conserved end residues are part of each CDR3. The order of the fields is clone size, J gene, V gene, D gene, CDR3 DNA, CDR3 protein. A D gene is named only where the DNA matches it firmly. Clone size is shown for a subset of rows, as once, few, many or a class of expanded clone.

>NA|TRBJ1-5|TRBV4-1|TRBD1
TGCGCCAGCAGCCAAGGTGGGACAGCCCTAAGTCAGCCCCAGCATTTT
CASSQGGTALSQPQHF
>NA|TRBJ1-2|TRBV7-8|NA
TGTGCCAGCAGCTTAGCGCGGGTTAACTATGGCTACACCTTC
CASSLARVNYGYTF
>once|TRBJ1-2|TRBV2|NA
TGTGCCAGCATCTTTACCCCGAGGGTAGACTATGGCTACACCTTC
CASIFTPRVDYGYTF
>NA|TRBJ2-3|TRBV5-4|TRBD2
TGTGCCAGCAGCCGCATACTAGCGGGAGAGGAAGATACGCAGTATTTT
CASSRILAGEEDTQYF
>NA|TRBJ1-1|TRBV5-1|NA
TGCGCCAGCAGCTCCGACGGTCAGGGTAACACTGAAGCTTTCTTT
CASSSDGQGNTEAFF
>NA|TRBJ1-1|TRBV29-1|NA
TGCAGCGTGAAAGGGGCCGACACTGAAGCTTTCTTT
CSVKGADTEAFF
>once|TRBJ1-2|TRBV18|NA
TGTGCCAGCTCGCCCCCCACGGGAGACTATGGCTACACCTTC
CASSPPTGDYGYTF
>NA|TRBJ2-5|TRBV9|NA
TGTGCCAGCAGCGTAGCTGGAGGGCAGGGAGAGACCCAGTACTTC
CASSVAGGQGETQYF
>NA|TRBJ2-3|TRBV5-4|NA
TGTGCCAGCAGCTTACCAGTTGGAGATACGCAGTATTTT
CASSLPVGDTQYF
>NA|TRBJ1-5|TRBV4-1|NA
TGCGCCAGCAGCCAAGTTTACAGTTTCAATAGCAATCAGCCCCAGCATTTT
CASSQVYSFNSNQPQHF
>NA|TRBJ2-5|TRBV3-1/TRBV3-2|TRBD2
TGTGCCAGCAGCCAAGCTAGCGGGACCCCACGAGAGACCCAGTACTTC
CASSQASGTPRETQYF
>NA|TRBJ2-1|TRBV11-2|NA
TGTGCCAGCAGCTTTACAGAGAGCTCCTACAATGAGCAGTTCTTC
CASSFTESSYNEQFF
>NA|TRBJ2-1|TRBV6-5|TRBD2
TGTGCCAGCAGTTACTCGGAAAGCGGGAGGCGAAATGAGCAGTTCTTC
CASSYSESGRRNEQFF
>NA|TRBJ2-1|TRBV21-1|NA
TGTGCCAGCAGCAAAGATGGCAGGGACAATGAGCAGTTCTTC
CASSKDGRDNEQFF
>few|TRBJ1-4|TRBV2|NA
TGTGCCAGCAGCCTGAGGGGGATGGTCGAAAAACTGTTTTTT
CASSLRGMVEKLFF
>NA|TRBJ2-1|TRBV5-4|NA
TGTGCCAGCAGCTTGGGAGGGTCGGGATCCTACAATGAGCAGTTCTTC
CASSLGGSGSYNEQFF
>NA|TRBJ1-3|TRBV5-1|TRBD1
TGCGCCAGCAGCCGAGAGGGACAGGCCTCTGGAAACACCATATATTTT
CASSREGQASGNTIYF
>once|TRBJ2-3|TRBV4-2|TRBD2
TGTGCCAGCAGCTCGGGGGGAGGGGCAGATACGCAGTATTTT
CASSSGGGADTQYF
>NA|TRBJ1-4|TRBV5-8|NA
TGTGCCAGCAGCTTGGGAGGCCAGGGCCTGGCAACTAATGAAAAACTGTTTTTT
CASSLGGQGLATNEKLFF
>NA|TRBJ1-2|TRBV24-1|NA
TGTGCCATGACAAGTTGCTGGGCCACCACTAACTATGGCTACACCTTC
CAMTSCWATTNYGYTF
>NA|TRBJ1-2|TRBV18|TRBD1
TGTGCCAGCTCACCACCCCAGGCAGGGGGCATTGGCTACACCTTC
CASSPPQAGGIGYTF
>few|TRBJ2-4|TRBV19|TRBD2
TGTGCCAGTAGCGACAACTGGCGGGAGGGACGAAACATTCAGTACTTC
CASSDNWREGRNIQYF
>NA|TRBJ1-4|TRBV19|TRBD1
TGTGCCAGTCACCGGGACAGGGGGCGTACAACTAATGAAAAACTGTTTTTT
CASHRDRGRTTNEKLFF